This T cell receptor beta chain stems from a study of liver allograft versus peripheral blood T cells. Study context: The study compared liver allograft T cell receptor repertoires against peripheral blood repertoires of liver transplant recipients.

V was pared by 3 bases and J by 5 bases, with 11 bases between. The germline V gene encodes CDR1 LNHDA and CDR2 SQIVND (reference sequence). The CDR3 totals 14 residues. One entry per CDR3 protein results from TCRdb running MiXCR on the reads. The table has about 14,000 distinct CDR3 sequences, 20% seen once; the top ten hold under 7%. In its sample, this clonotype ranks as medium-sized. Antigen specificity is unknown. Study results and caveats: Liver allograft T cell receptor repertoires were reported to differ from peripheral blood repertoires.

This clonotype was sampled from a human patient who had a liver transplant. Some T cells may be graft donor cells. V is TRBV19 and J is TRBJ1-5; no definite D call. This CDR3 reads CASSISRGYQPQHF. For the CDR3, the DNA is TGTGCCAGTAGTATTTCGCGTGGGTATCAGCCCCAGCATTTT.